This TCR beta chain was documented in a study of blood T cell repertoires in COVID-19. Study as a whole: The United States, Italy and Spain supplied acute and convalescent COVID-19 samples. T cells, B-cell-depleted T cells, or PBMCs supplied cDNA or gDNA.

In terms of age and location, participants ranged from about 18 to 90 years and lived in about 25 US areas. This clone was recorded once. Study processing details: Reference gene primer amplification yielded estimated nucleated cell counts. This table comes from immunoSEQ multiplex PCR, and its TCRdb copy is limited to in-frame clones, with some not included. That table gives V, J and clone size, and the DNA gave D and trimming. Counted here are about 400,000 clones, 88% occurring once; the ten biggest clones make up approximately 2.1%. V lost 5 bases and J 1 base, leaving 11 bases between the germline ends. Germline V CDR1 and CDR2: SEHNR, FQNEAQ (reference sequence). This CDR3 is built from 14 residues.

The rearrangement joins TRBV7-9 to TRBJ1-1; D might be TRBD1 (6 bases). The source of this sequence is a woman between 40 and 55 years old with acute COVID-19. Source material: PBMCs or T cells enriched from blood (not recorded which). The CDR3 region is CASSTRGGNTEAFF. CDR3 sequence (DNA): TGTGCCAGCAGCACACGAGGGGGGAACACTGAAGCTTTCTTT.